A selection of T cell receptor beta chains follows, all from one sample in a study of shared clonotypes between healthy human individuals. The data were produced by immunoSEQ multiplex PCR, yet TCRdb's version contains in-frame clones alone and is incomplete. Of about 2.1 million clones in the sample, over 85% were seen once. Sequencing input: naive CD8+ T cells from PBMCs. The receptor set was obtained from a man aged 18 to 30 in good health. Some clones in this sample may be carry-over from other donors' samples. Both conserved end residues are part of each CDR3. D genes are given only for firm matches.

.,TRBJ1-2,TRBV29-1,CSVEGYPSLPTF
TRBD1,TRBJ2-7,TRBV25-1,CASSQQQGAYEQYF
TRBD2,TRBJ2-1,TRBV7-8,CASGSGRRNEQFF
.,TRBJ2-1,TRBV7-3,CASSDRGGRATNEQFF
TRBD2,TRBJ2-1,TRBV7-7,CASSPSGSYNEQFF
.,TRBJ1-1,TRBV29-1,CSVHTGQAFF
.,TRBJ2-7,TRBV25-1,CASGSGREQYF
.,TRBJ2-7,TRBV7-9,CASSNSEQYF
TRBD2,TRBJ2-7,TRBV27,CARSLGRTSVYEQYF
.,TRBJ2-7,TRBV6-5,CASSLQGTPYEQYF
TRBD2,TRBJ2-7,TRBV9,CASSVTGTSGNEQYF
.,TRBJ2-7,TRBV2,CASSDGRDLSYEQYF
TRBD1,TRBJ1-1,TRBV10-3,CAISDYRGENTEAFF
.,TRBJ1-5,TRBV9,CASSVDGEPQHF
TRBD2,TRBJ2-4,TRBV7-8,CASSLEWREGKNIQYF
TRBD1,TRBJ2-7,TRBV7-9,CASSGTGNLPLYEQYF
.,TRBJ2-2,TRBV4-1,CASSQVGEVTGELFF
.,TRBJ1-3,TRBV19,CASSELHTIYF
.,TRBJ2-3,TRBV6-1,CASPSARGDTQYF
TRBD2,TRBJ2-5,TRBV19,CASGAGGRETQYF
TRBD2,TRBJ2-1,TRBV5-6,CASSSPWTEAGLRTNEQFF
.,TRBJ1-1,TRBV27,CASSHGPNTEAFF
.,TRBJ1-2,TRBV5-6,CASSSWGAANYGYTF
.,TRBJ1-2,TRBV19,CASSALEWGYTF
.,TRBJ1-1,TRBV9,CASSVGQVIAQNTEAFF
TRBD2,TRBJ2-7,TRBV4-1,CASSQITQGTSGTYEQYF
.,TRBJ2-7,TRBV13,CASSLLPAGVNEQYF
TRBD2,TRBJ2-1,TRBV18,CASSQTSGRRDEQFF
.,TRBJ2-3,TRBV18,CASSPFSGRGTDTQYF
TRBD2,TRBJ2-7,TRBV7-9,CASSHARTSGDYEQYF
.,TRBJ1-2,TRBV4-1,CASSQDSAGGNTF
.,TRBJ1-5,TRBV28,CASNPVHQPQHF
.,TRBJ2-7,TRBV7-9,CASSSNLGLDKSSYEQYF
TRBD2,TRBJ2-7,TRBV5-1,CASSLWTSGREQYF
TRBD2,TRBJ2-7,TRBV13,CASSSTSLAGGYEQYF
TRBD1,TRBJ1-4,TRBV10-3,CAISESRDRGVPNEKLFF
.,TRBJ2-7,TRBV7-2,CASSLTGSSYEQYF
.,TRBJ1-2,TRBV5-1,CASSLDPNYGYTF
TRBD1,TRBJ2-5,TRBV6-1,CASSELGGQGFETQYF
.,TRBJ1-1,TRBV7-9,CASSSFRGMSLQDTEAFF
TRBD1,TRBJ1-5,TRBV28,CASSQTGGFNQPQHF
.,TRBJ2-7,TRBV14,CASSQGRSGYSYEQYF
.,TRBJ1-2,TRBV5-6,CASSLVPGHYGYTF
.,TRBJ1-1,TRBV7-9,CASSPSAGAEAFF
.,TRBJ2-1,TRBV4-1,CASSPGGLSYNEQFF
.,TRBJ2-5,TRBV7-8,CASSHSDSMETQYF
.,TRBJ2-4,TRBV28,CASSFRLGKNIQYF
TRBD1,TRBJ2-7,TRBV10-2,CASSESIQGAYEQYF
.,TRBJ2-3,TRBV6-6,CASSYSVGIATDTQYF
TRBD2,TRBJ2-3,TRBV10-3,CAISESLAGEVDTQYF
TRBD2,TRBJ2-7,TRBV19,CASSGSGGDRDEQYF
TRBD2,TRBJ2-7,TRBV7-2,CASSSPTSGGQYF
.,TRBJ1-5,TRBV6-5,CASSYGYEGDQPQHF
TRBD2,TRBJ2-6,TRBV9,CASSVLPRGSGFHLSSGANVLTF